The 28 T cell receptor beta chains given below trace back to one sample, sequenced in a study of T-cell memory formation after mild COVID-19. TCRdb reprocessed the 5' RACE reads via MiXCR and lists one record per CDR3 protein. Of 260,000 or so distinct CDR3 sequences in the sample, about a sixth were seen once. The specimen was PBMCs or a T cell subset sorted from them (not recorded which). Source of these receptors: a young man who had mild COVID-19 (a few samples of this study predate the infection). Cell type and time point are not known.

This clonotype was picked up a small number of times. The gene calls are TRBV27 and TRBJ2-5, with D maybe TRBD2 (5 bases). In germline, CDR1 is MNHEY, CDR2 SMNVEV (reference sequence). Trimming took off 7 bases at V and 5 bases at J, with 14 bases between the two ends. The CDR3 covers 13 residues. The chain's CDR3 is CASTTFGVETQYF. In nucleotides, the CDR3 is TGTGCCAGCACCACCTTCGGGGTGGAGACCCAGTACTTC.

V gene TRBV7-2 combines with J gene TRBJ2-7; the D call may be TRBD1 or TRBD2 (5 bases each). This CDR3 comprises 14 residues. V lost 5 bases, J lost 6 bases, and 17 bases lay in between. Germline CDR1 and CDR2: SGHTA and FQGNSA. CDR3 sequence: CASSASPGRPEQYF. As DNA, the CDR3 is TGTGCCAGCAGCGCCTCCCCAGGGAGACCCGAGCAGTACTTC.

This clonotype has more than one count but fewer than ten. The chain links TRBV2 to TRBJ2-3; 11 bases map to TRBD2. The CDR3 loop spans 15 amino acids. Trimming cost V 4 bases and J 3 bases; bases outside gene matches: 3. Germline CDR1 SNHLY, CDR2 FYNNEI. The CDR3 coding sequence is TGTGCCAGCAGTGGACGACTAGCGGGGACAGATACGCAGTATTTT. As protein: CASSGRLAGTDTQYF.

This clonotype was seen at least ten times. This rearrangement joins TRBV12-3 or TRBV12-4 to TRBJ2-2; D gene unclear. The CDR3 has 15 residues. V shed 5 bases and J shed 4 bases, with 14 bases lying between them. In DNA form, the CDR3 reads TGTGCCAGCAGTCAGATCCCGGGCATCACCGGGGAGCTGTTTTTT. Translating gives CASSQIPGITGELFF.

The chain couples TRBV5-1 to TRBJ2-3; D call uncertain. The CDR3 runs to 17 residues. V gave up 3 bases and J gave up 0 bases, with 17 bases separating them. Looked up from germline, CDR1 is SGHRS and CDR2 is YFSETQ. CDR3: CASSSRGSVTSTDTQYF. The CDR3, as DNA: TGCGCCAGCAGCTCCCGAGGATCTGTTACCAGCACAGATACGCAGTATTTT.

Only a few counts were recorded for this clonotype. This chain uses TRBV25-1 with TRBJ2-3, with TRBD1 matching 7 bases. Germline lookup yields CDR1 MGHDK and CDR2 SYGVNS. CDR3 length equals 17 residues. After removal of 3 bases from V and 2 bases from J, the junction contained 11 bases not matched to a gene. The CDR3 loop reads CASSDPTGAPSTDTQYF. In nucleotides, the CDR3 is TGTGCCAGCAGTGACCCCACAGGGGCTCCCTCCACAGATACGCAGTATTTT.

The chain uses TRBV14 and TRBJ2-7; no clear D gene. This CDR3 has 15 residues. Trimming removed 2 bases from V and 5 bases from J, with 16 bases in between. The germline CDR1 and CDR2 sequences are SGHDN and FVKESK. The CDR3 here is CASSQFSDRADEQYF. The CDR3, as DNA: TGTGCCAGCAGCCAATTCTCCGACCGGGCGGACGAGCAGTACTTC.

This chain links TRBV27 with TRBJ1-5, with D maybe TRBD1 (5 bases). There are 14 residues in the CDR3. CDR1 MNHEY and CDR2 SMNVEV come from the germline V gene (reference sequence). The V end was cut by 5 bases, the J end by 2 bases, with 10 bases between. CDR3 nucleotides: TGTGCCAGCAGTCCGGAGGGGCGCAATCAGCCCCAGCATTTT. This codes for CASSPEGRNQPQHF.

In this sample, this clonotype turned up many times. This sequence joins TRBV18 and TRBJ2-1, with no clear D. Germline assignment: CDR1 KGHSH and CDR2 LQKENI. The CDR3 has 12 amino acids. V dropped 3 bases and J dropped 15 bases, with 15 bases sitting between them. The CDR3 is CASSPLNPKGFF. The CDR3 DNA reads TGTGCCAGCTCACCCCTTAACCCGAAGGGGTTCTTC.

V gene TRBV4-1 combines with J gene TRBJ2-3; the D gene is possibly TRBD1 (6 bases). Between the trimmed V and J ends, which lost 6 bases and 6 bases, there was a span of 19 bases. This CDR3 is 15 amino acids long. CDR1 is MGHRA, CDR2 YSYEKL, per germline. The CDR3, as DNA: TGCGCCAGCAGACCCGTCTTCCAGGGGTCTGATACGCAGTATTTT. It codes for CASRPVFQGSDTQYF.

This chain joins TRBV25-1 and TRBJ1-5; a weak D match, TRBD1 (5 bases). The V end lost 2 bases, the J end lost 2 bases, and 7 bases lay between the germline ends. This CDR3 contains 14 residues. Germline lookup yields CDR1 MGHDK and CDR2 SYGVNS. CDR3 loop: CASSEGRGNQPQHF. The CDR3 bases are TGTGCCAGCAGTGAAGGCAGGGGCAATCAGCCCCAGCATTTT.

V usage is TRBV6-5 and J usage is TRBJ2-2; 13 bases map to TRBD2. This CDR3 region has 18 residues. V lost 6 bases to trimming and J lost 1 base; unmatched junction nucleotides: 8. Looked up from germline, CDR1 is MNHEY and CDR2 is SVGAGI. The CDR3 nucleotides read TGTGCCAGCAGCCGTAGCCGACTAGCGGGGGGGAACACCGGGGAGCTGTTTTTT. Its translation is CASSRSRLAGGNTGELFF.

The chain combines TRBV10-3 with TRBJ1-6, with D tentatively TRBD1 (5 bases). This CDR3 is 14 amino acids long. The germline gives CDR1 ENHRY, CDR2 SYGVKD. Trimming removed 3 bases from V and 7 bases from J, with 10 bases in between. DNA of the CDR3: TGTGCCATCAGTGACAGGGCAGGCAATTCACCCCTCCACTTT. Protein sequence: CAISDRAGNSPLHF.

This clonotype came up a few times. The V gene is TRBV7-9, the J gene TRBJ1-2; TRBD1 matches 7 bases. After removal of 8 bases from V and 4 bases from J, the junction contained 10 bases not matched to a gene. The CDR3 runs 14 residues. In germline, CDR1 is SEHNR, CDR2 FQNEAQ (reference sequence). The DNA of the CDR3 is TGTGCCAGCGGCCGACAGGGCCAAGGCTATGGCTACACCTTC. Encoded protein: CASGRQGQGYGYTF.

The sample holds a few counts of this clonotype. The gene calls are TRBV6-5 and TRBJ1-6; D possibly corresponds to TRBD1 (6 bases). The V and J ends lost 6 bases and 7 bases respectively, with 13 bases between them. Per the germline V gene, CDR1 is MNHEY and CDR2 is SVGAGI. This CDR3 has 14 residues. The CDR3 coding sequence is TGTGCCAGCAGATATACAGGGAGGAATTCACCCCTCCACTTT. Translated: CASRYTGRNSPLHF.

This clonotype was recorded a few times. The chain has TRBV30 and TRBJ1-5; TRBD1 aligns across 8 bases. This CDR3 has 14 amino acids. Germline V lookup: CDR1 GTSNPN, CDR2 SVGIG (reference sequence). V dropped 2 bases and J dropped 5; count of bases not matched to a gene: 5. The CDR3 DNA follows: TGTGCCTGGAGTATTGGACAGGGACATCAGCCCCAGCATTTT. It is translated as CAWSIGQGHQPQHF.

This clonotype appeared many times. The rearrangement joins TRBV4-3 to TRBJ2-4; D may be TRBD1 or TRBD2 (5 bases each). The CDR3 is 14 residues long. V lost 5 bases to trimming and J lost 8 bases, with 16 bases between them. Germline V gene sequence: CDR1 LGHNA, CDR2 YSLEER. CDR3 amino acids: CASSSERDLDIQYF. The CDR3 coding sequence is TGCGCCAGCAGCTCCGAAAGGGACCTTGACATTCAGTACTTC.

This clonotype occurred a few times. This sequence joins TRBV5-1 and TRBJ2-5; 8 nucleotides agree with TRBD1. The CDR3 runs to 14 residues. After removal of 5 bases from V and 4 bases from J, the junction contained 7 bases not matched to a gene. Per germline, CDR1 SGHRS and CDR2 YFSETQ. CDR3 sequence: CASRYSTGAETQYF. The CDR3 DNA reads as TGCGCCAGCAGATATTCGACAGGGGCAGAGACCCAGTACTTC.

This clonotype has just a few counts. The chain is built from TRBV7-3 and TRBJ1-5; D call uncertain. V was clipped by 0 bases and J by 5 bases, with 5 bases between them. The CDR3 consists of 13 residues. The germline gives CDR1 SGHTA, CDR2 FQGTGA. The CDR3 protein is CASSLTPHQPQHF. As DNA, the CDR3 is TGTGCCAGCAGCTTAACACCTCATCAGCCCCAGCATTTT.

In its sample, this clonotype was seen a few times. This chain uses TRBV24-1 with TRBJ2-3, with 10 bases that match TRBD1. This CDR3 region has 18 residues. CDR1 is KGHDR, CDR2 SFDVKD, per germline. The trim removed 0 bases at V and 4 bases at J, leaving 9 bases unmatched. The CDR3 is CATSDLVTDRGHADTQYF. As DNA, the CDR3 is TGTGCCACCAGTGATTTGGTCACCGACAGGGGGCACGCAGATACGCAGTATTTT.

The rearrangement links TRBV5-1 to TRBJ1-2; 9 positions agree with TRBD1. V trimming: 4 bases; J trimming: 5 bases; junction bases outside the gene matches: 9. The CDR3 is 15 residues long. Germline CDR1 and CDR2: SGHRS and YFSETQ. The CDR3 is CASSPYPGQGYGYTF. The CDR3 DNA sequence: TGCGCCAGCAGCCCATACCCGGGACAGGGTTATGGCTACACCTTC.

This clonotype occurred a few times. The V gene is TRBV4-3, the J gene TRBJ2-2; D is unresolved. The CDR3 runs to 13 residues. From germline, CDR1 is LGHNA and CDR2 YSLEER. Trimming removed 4 bases from V and 6 bases from J, with 9 bases in between. In DNA form, the CDR3 reads TGCGCCAGCAGCCCGCAAAGGTCCGGGGAGCTGTTTTTT. It specifies CASSPQRSGELFF.

This clonotype has a count of ten or more. The chain combines TRBV7-2 with TRBJ1-5; 7 nucleotides agree with TRBD1. Germline CDR1 reads SGHTA; CDR2 reads FQGNSA. The CDR3 contains 16 residues. J lost 1 base, V lost 4 bases, and 7 bases had no gene match. The CDR3 bases are TGTGCCAGCAGCTCGTACAGGGGTTCGAGCAATCAGCCCCAGCATTTT. This encodes CASSSYRGSSNQPQHF.

There are a few counts of this clonotype. The chain uses TRBV20-1 and TRBJ1-4; D is undetermined. The CDR3 is made up of 15 amino acids. Germline V gene sequence: CDR1 DFQATT, CDR2 SNEGSKA (reference sequence). V lost 5 bases and J 6 bases, leaving 19 bases between the germline ends. The CDR3 DNA reads TGCAGTGCTCGTCGGACGGCCCGCAACTATGAAAAACTGTTTTTT. Translating it yields CSARRTARNYEKLFF.

The chain combines TRBV3-1 with TRBJ1-6; D gene uncertain. The CDR3 contains 15 residues. Germline assignment: CDR1 LGHDT and CDR2 YNNKEL (reference sequence). V was clipped by 4 bases and J by 5 bases, with 12 bases between them. CDR3 amino acids: CASSLAWIHNSPLHF. The CDR3 DNA sequence: TGTGCCAGCAGCCTAGCCTGGATACATAATTCACCCCTCCACTTT.

This clonotype was observed a few times. The J gene is TRBJ2-7, the V gene TRBV30; tentatively, D is TRBD1 (5 bases). The CDR3 length is 12 residues. Trimming cost V 5 bases and J 3 bases, with 11 bases left between them. Per germline, CDR1 GTSNPN and CDR2 SVGIG (reference sequence). CDR3 nucleotides: TGTGCCTGGGACAGAGCAGACTACGAGCAGTACTTC. The encoded protein is CAWDRADYEQYF.

Here the CDR3 DNA reads TGCGCCAGCAGCTTGGCGACTAGCACAGATACGCAGTATTTT. As protein: CASSLATSTDTQYF. The rearrangement links TRBV5-1 to TRBJ2-3; D gene uncertain. V was pared by 0 bases and J by 0 bases, with 5 bases between. The CDR3 consists of 14 residues. The V gene's germline CDR1 is SGHRS and CDR2 YFSETQ.

The table lists this clonotype with a few counts. This chain joins TRBV7-6 and TRBJ2-3; D could derive from TRBD1 or TRBD2 (6 bases each). Germline CDR1 and CDR2: SGHVS and FNYEAQ. CDR3 length: 14 residues. V lost 0 bases and J 5 bases, leaving 9 bases between the germline ends. CDR3 in DNA: TGTGCCAGCAGCTTAGCGGGGGGCGTAGATACGCAGTATTTT. As protein: CASSLAGGVDTQYF.